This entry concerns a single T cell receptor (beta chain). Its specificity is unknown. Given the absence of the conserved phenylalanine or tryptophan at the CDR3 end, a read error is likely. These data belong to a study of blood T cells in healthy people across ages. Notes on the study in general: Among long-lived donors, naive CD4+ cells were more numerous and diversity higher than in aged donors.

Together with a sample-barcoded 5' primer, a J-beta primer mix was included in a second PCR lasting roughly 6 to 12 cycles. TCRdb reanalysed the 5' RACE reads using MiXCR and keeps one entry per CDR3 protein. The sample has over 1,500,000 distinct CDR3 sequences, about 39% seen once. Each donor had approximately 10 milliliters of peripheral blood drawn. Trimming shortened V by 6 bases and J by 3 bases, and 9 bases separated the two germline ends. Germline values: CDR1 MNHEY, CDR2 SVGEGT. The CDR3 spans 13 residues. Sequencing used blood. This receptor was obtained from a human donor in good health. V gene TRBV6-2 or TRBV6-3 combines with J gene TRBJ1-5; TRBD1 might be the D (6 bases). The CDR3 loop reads CASSYRVNQPQHC. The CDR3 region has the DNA TGTGCCAGCAGCTACAGGGTCAATCAGCCCCAGCATTGT.